Below, 2 T cell receptor beta chains from the same sample are listed, as sequenced in a study of shared clonotypes between healthy human individuals (TCRdb year 2020). The library was produced with the immunoSEQ multiplex PCR assay. TCRdb obtained this table from immuneACCESS and retained in-frame rearrangements with V and J assigned. These tables miss some clones; where compared with another copy, unresolved V genes account for less than half of the shortfall, and the remainder is unexplained. Present in this sample are some 2,500,000 clones, 80% to 95% of which were seen just once. The ten largest account for approximately 0.37% of the sample. Sequencing was performed on naive CD4+ T cells from PBMCs. The sample's cell subset or site label, in plain terms: CD45RA+ positively selected. The receptors come from a man aged 18 to 29 in good health. Some clones in this sample may be carry-over from other donors' samples.

V and J are TRBV7-9 and TRBJ1-4; 9 bases fit TRBD1. V lost 5 bases to trimming and J lost 8 bases; unmatched junction nucleotides: 9. Looked up from germline, CDR1 is SEHNR and CDR2 is FQNEAQ (reference sequence). The CDR3 spans 15 residues. The CDR3 bases are TGTGCCAGCAGCGGTACACAGGGGGCGAGGGAAAAACTGTTTTTT. As protein: CASSGTQGAREKLFF.

The CDR3 sequence: CAISESNRAGYTF. DNA of the CDR3: TGTGCCATCAGTGAGTCCAATCGCGCTGGCTACACCTTC. The V and J genes are TRBV10-3 and TRBJ1-2; D is unclear. This CDR3 region has 13 residues. Trimming pared 0 bases from V and 7 bases from J, leaving 9 bases between. CDR1 ENHRY and CDR2 SYGVKD come from the germline V gene.